Detailed here is one T cell receptor (beta chain). The antigen is unknown. This sample's treatment: 10-day PBMC culture with coronavirus spike peptide pools or control peptides (ViraFEST assay). The Oncomine TCR Beta short-read assay was what sequenced the DNA obtained from cultured CD4+ T cells. One entry per CDR3 protein, called by TCRdb with MiXCR from the PCR reads. In the table there are about 17,000 distinct CDR3 sequences, approximately 41% of which are singletons. Per germline, CDR1 SEHNR and CDR2 FQNEAQ (reference sequence). The germline V and J ends were trimmed by 5 bases and 5 bases, with 15 bases remaining between them. The CDR3 spans 14 residues. The sample originates from a study of vaccination and CD4 T cells after COVID-19. Study as a whole: Two-dose vaccination with either BNT162b2 or mRNA-1273 was given to participants. Overlapping spike peptides served as the stimulus for the cells. These peptides came from SARS-CoV-2 and from the common cold coronaviruses HCoV-NL63, HCoV-OC43 and HCoV-229E.

This chain connects TRBV7-9 to TRBJ2-5; D may be TRBD1 or TRBD2 (5 bases each). The sequenced material came from CD4+ T cells from blood, cultured in vitro. This receptor was identified in a human donor who had recovered from COVID-19. CDR3 sequence (DNA): TGTGCCAGCAGCCCCGGGGCCCGAAAGGAGACCCAGTACTTC. It is translated as CASSPGARKETQYF.